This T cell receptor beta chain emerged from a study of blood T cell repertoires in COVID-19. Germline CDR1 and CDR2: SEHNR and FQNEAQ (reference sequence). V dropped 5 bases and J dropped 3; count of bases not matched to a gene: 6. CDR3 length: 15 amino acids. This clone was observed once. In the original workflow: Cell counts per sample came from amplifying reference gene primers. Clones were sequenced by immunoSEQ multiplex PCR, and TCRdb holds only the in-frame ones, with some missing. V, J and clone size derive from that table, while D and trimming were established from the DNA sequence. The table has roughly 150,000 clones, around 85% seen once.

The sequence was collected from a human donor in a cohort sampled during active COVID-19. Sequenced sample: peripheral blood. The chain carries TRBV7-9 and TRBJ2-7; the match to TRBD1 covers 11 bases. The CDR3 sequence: CASSPGTGGLYEQYF. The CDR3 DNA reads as TGTGCCAGCAGCCCGGGGACAGGGGGTCTCTACGAGCAGTACTTC.